This T cell receptor (beta chain) was sequenced for a study of CD8 T cells in ankylosing spondylitis. This clonotype came up many times. Antigen specificity is unknown. Overall study findings and caveats: A motif in TCR beta, a set of 8 or 9 highly homologous variants, appeared characteristic of ankylosing spondylitis blood. In reactive arthritis synovial fluid and blood, some motif variants had been reported before. Significantly higher representation of disease-linked clones was reported for matched ankylosing spondylitis synovial fluid.

V was trimmed by 2 bases and J by 4 bases, leaving 12 bases between them. Germline V lookup: CDR1 GTSNPN, CDR2 SVGIG (reference sequence). This CDR3 comprises 14 residues. Quantitative molecular-barcoded 5'-RACE generated the TCR beta libraries. Using its own MiXCR run on the 5' RACE reads, TCRdb lists one record per CDR3 protein. This sample carries 200,000 or so distinct CDR3 sequences, over 10% of them seen once, and the ten largest clones take about 10%. This chain connects TRBV30 to TRBJ2-1; a weak D match, TRBD1 (7 bases). The sample comprised blood, either unsorted or a sorted T cell fraction (not recorded which). The clonotype was recovered from a female donor with ankylosing spondylitis or in good health (not recorded which). In DNA form, the CDR3 reads TGTGCCTGGAGTCGTCCAGGGGGGTACAATGAGCAGTTCTTC. Translation gives CAWSRPGGYNEQFF. Using reference TRBV30 and TRBJ2-1 for the parts outside the CDR3, the full variable domain is SQTIHQWPATLVQPVGSPLSLECTVEGTSNPNLYWYRQAAGRGLQLLFYSVGIGQISSEVPQNLSASRPQDRQFILSSKKLLLSDSGFYLCAWSRPGGYNEQFFGPGTRLTVL.